One sample yielded the 22 T cell receptor beta chains listed below, sequenced in a study of regulatory T cells in long-lasting Graves disease (dated by TCRdb to the early 2020s). The time point label here, explained by the study, means: persistent/refractory GD, antithyroid drugs over 5 years with positive TRAb. For both TCR sequencing and RNA sequencing, RNA was extracted from PBMCs using TRIzol. Libraries were constructed by multiplex PCR. Sequencing took place on an Illumina HiSeq 4000. TCR beta libraries were built with iRepertoire HTBI primers and Arm-PCR amplification of CDR3 regions. TCRdb reanalyzed the raw reads on its own, using fastp at Q25 for trimming and MiXCR for clone calling, and kept in-frame beta chains. Merged by CDR3 protein, the rows form single entries marked with the most common genes and DNA. The sample table holds roughly 400,000 distinct CDR3 sequences, of which about a fifth were seen once. In total, the top ten clones hold around 20% of the sample.

Sequencing was performed on peripheral blood mononuclear cells (PBMCs), taken when the disease was refractory, from a patient treated with antithyroid drugs. The receptors were sampled from a female donor with Graves disease.

This clonotype was observed many times. The DNA for the CDR3 is TGTGCCAGCAGCTTATTGGGCGGGAGCCCACCTTCTGGAAACACCATATATTTT. It is translated as CASSLLGGSPPSGNTIYF. The genes are TRBV7-8 and TRBJ1-3; D gene unclear. The germline gives CDR1 SGHVS, CDR2 FQNEAQ. The CDR3 has 18 amino acids. Trimming took off 2 bases at V and 1 base at J, with 18 bases between the two ends.

This clonotype occurred many times. The rearrangement joins TRBV13 to TRBJ1-4; 7 bases agree with TRBD1. The CDR3 sequence is 16 residues long. V trimming: 5 bases; J trimming: 8 bases; junction bases outside the gene matches: 14. CDR1 and CDR2 (germline): PRHDT, FYEKMQ (reference sequence). CDR3 sequence reads: CASSARQGARKEKLFF. CDR3 sequence (DNA): TGTGCCAGCAGCGCAAGACAGGGAGCCCGGAAAGAAAAACTGTTTTTT.

At least ten counts were recorded for this clonotype. The chain combines TRBV2 with TRBJ2-7, with D perhaps being TRBD1 or TRBD2 (5 bases each). V lost 5 bases and J lost 1, with 9 bases in between. The CDR3 extends over 13 amino acids. CDR1 and CDR2 (germline): SNHLY, FYNNEI. The CDR3 region has the DNA TGTGCCAGCAGTCGAGGGGAATCCTACGAGCAGTACTTC. Translation: CASSRGESYEQYF.

This clonotype was counted ten times or more. This sequence joins TRBV19 and TRBJ2-7; 10 bases align to TRBD1. Trimming took 5 bases from V and 5 from J; bases not matched to a gene: 12. This CDR3 has 16 residues. CDR1 LNHDA and CDR2 SQIVND come from the germline V gene (reference sequence). The CDR3 DNA follows: TGTGCCAGTAGTTTCCGATCAGGGACAGGGGCGGACGAGCAGTACTTC. Protein sequence: CASSFRSGTGADEQYF.

This chain joins TRBV7-2 and TRBJ2-1, with TRBD2 identical over 12 bases. Germline V gene sequence: CDR1 SGHTA, CDR2 FQGNSA. Trimming cost V 5 bases and J 4 bases; bases outside gene matches: 3. This CDR3 comprises 15 residues. The CDR3 protein is CASSRGTSGYNEQFF. The CDR3 DNA reads as TGTGCCAGCAGCCGTGGGACTAGCGGGTACAATGAGCAGTTCTTC.

Ten or more counts support this clonotype. V is TRBV6-1 and J is TRBJ1-6, with TRBD1 matching over 7 bases. The ends lost 5 bases at V and 1 base at J; junction bases unmatched: 5. This CDR3 spans 16 amino acids. The germline CDR1 and CDR2 sequences are MNHNS and SASEGT. The CDR3, as DNA: TGTGCCAGCAGTCCCGACAGGGCTTCCTATAATTCACCCCTCCACTTT. Its translation is CASSPDRASYNSPLHF.

This clonotype was found many times. The V call is TRBV7-2, the J call TRBJ1-1; no definite D call. The CDR3 contains 14 residues. Germline CDR1 SGHTA, CDR2 FQGNSA. The V gene lost 1 base and the J gene lost 1 base, with 7 bases spanning the gap. The CDR3 DNA reads TGTGCCAGCAGCTTAGGGCGAGGGAACACTGAAGCTTTCTTT. Protein product: CASSLGRGNTEAFF. The full variable domain, in which reference TRBV7-2 and TRBJ1-1 provide the parts outside the CDR3, is GAGVSQSPSNKVTEKGKDVELRCDPISGHTALYWYRQSLGQGLEFLIYFQGNSAPDKSGLPSDRFSAERTGGSVSTLTIQRTQQEDSAVYLCASSLGRGNTEAFFGQGTRLTVV.

This rearrangement joins TRBV19 to TRBJ1-1; maybe TRBD1 (6 bases). Trimming removed 9 bases from V and 0 bases from J, with 17 bases in between. Germline lookup yields CDR1 LNHDA and CDR2 SQIVND (reference sequence). There are 15 residues in the CDR3. CDR3 region: CASSPGGRLNTEAFF. As DNA, the CDR3 is TGTGCCAGCTCCCCTGGGGGCAGGTTGAACACTGAAGCTTTCTTT.

V is TRBV6-2 or TRBV6-3 and J is TRBJ2-4; 13 bases agree with TRBD2. The CDR3 length is 21 residues. Germline V gives CDR1 MNHEY, CDR2 SVGEGT. V shed 0 bases, J shed 0 bases, and the junction held 11 bases outside the gene matches. The DNA of the CDR3 is TGTGCCAGCAGTTACTCCACGTTTGGACTAGCGGGAGACGGAGCCAAAAACATTCAGTACTTC. This encodes CASSYSTFGLAGDGAKNIQYF.

A single count supports this clonotype. The V and J genes are TRBV3-1 and TRBJ1-5; D unresolved. This CDR3 spans 14 amino acids. The V gene's germline CDR1 is LGHDT and CDR2 YNNKEL (reference sequence). Trimming removed 1 base at V and 6 bases at J, with 10 bases between. The CDR3: CASSQAPGGQPQHF. CDR3 nucleotide sequence: TGTGCCAGCAGCCAAGCGCCCGGCGGTCAGCCCCAGCATTTT.

The chain joins TRBV6-2 or TRBV6-3 to TRBJ1-1, with 11 positions matching TRBD1. The length of the CDR3 is 15 residues. Germline V gives CDR1 MNHEY, CDR2 SVGEGT. Trimming removed 7 bases from V and 7 bases from J; junction bases left unmatched: 11. This chain's CDR3 is CASTRTGGTFFEAFF. CDR3 in DNA: TGTGCCAGCACTAGGACAGGGGGCACCTTCTTTGAAGCTTTCTTT.

This clonotype was seen a handful of times. The CDR3 spells CASSLMGLSNQPQHF. CDR3 nucleotide sequence: TGTGCCAGCAGCTTGATGGGGCTTAGCAATCAGCCCCAGCATTTT. The V and J genes are TRBV5-6 and TRBJ1-5; D may be TRBD1 (5 bases). Germline lookup yields CDR1 SGHDT and CDR2 YYEEEE. Trimming removed 1 base from V and 0 bases from J, with 8 bases in between. This CDR3 is built from 15 residues.

CDR3 amino acids: CATTKGQENEQFF. The CDR3 DNA follows: TGTGCCACCACCAAGGGACAGGAAAATGAGCAGTTCTTC. V is TRBV15 and J is TRBJ2-1, with 8 bases matching TRBD1. V shed 7 bases, J shed 7 bases, and the junction held 6 bases outside the gene matches. Per the germline V gene, CDR1 is LNHNV and CDR2 is YYDKDF (reference sequence). This CDR3 contains 13 residues.

Many counts were recorded for this clonotype. J is TRBJ2-5 and V is TRBV18; unclear D gene. Trimming removed 3 bases from V and 5 bases from J, with 13 bases in between. From germline, CDR1 is KGHSH and CDR2 LQKENI. The CDR3 has 14 amino acids. CDR3 sequence: CASSPRSISETQYF. Here the CDR3 DNA reads TGTGCCAGCTCACCCCGCAGCATTAGTGAGACCCAGTACTTC.

The chain carries TRBV5-1 and TRBJ2-5, with 12 bases matching TRBD1. The CDR3 consists of 16 residues. The V gene's germline CDR1 is SGHRS and CDR2 YFSETQ. The J segment lost 10 bases and the V segment lost 0 bases, leaving 10 bases of the junction unmatched. CDR3 amino acids: CASSLEGTGGPGVQYF. The CDR3 DNA follows: TGCGCCAGCAGCTTGGAGGGGACAGGGGGCCCTGGTGTCCAGTACTTC.

On this clonotype itself: A read error may be the cause here, since a much bigger clone is one base away. This chain joins TRBV6-4 and TRBJ1-2; 10 nucleotides match TRBD1. The CDR3 is 16 residues long. Per the germline V gene, CDR1 is MRHNA and CDR2 is SNTAGT. V shed 5 bases, J shed 1 base, and the junction held 7 bases outside the gene matches. CDR3 in DNA: TGTGCCAGCAGTACCTGCGACAGGGGGCGTAACTATGGCTACACCTTC. Its protein is CASSTCDRGRNYGYTF.

The chain employs TRBV30 and TRBJ2-7, with TRBD1 matching over 7 bases. Germline-derived CDR1 and CDR2 are GTSNPN and SVGIG (reference sequence). The length of the CDR3 is 11 residues. V dropped 7 bases and J dropped 2; count of bases not matched to a gene: 2. The chain's CDR3 is CASQGTYEQYF. Written as DNA, the CDR3 is TGTGCCTCACAGGGGACCTACGAGCAGTACTTC.

The chain joins TRBV28 to TRBJ2-1, with 8 bases aligning to TRBD1. Germline CDR1 MDHEN, CDR2 SYDVKM. The CDR3 has 14 amino acids. V shed 2 bases, J shed 10 bases, and the junction held 7 bases outside the gene matches. CDR3 sequence (DNA): TGTGCCAGCAGTTTAAGACAGGGGCGATTCGAGCAGTTCTTC. Protein product: CASSLRQGRFEQFF. Combining the CDR3 with reference TRBV28 and TRBJ2-1 gives the whole variable domain DVKVTQSSRYLVKRTGEKVFLECVQDMDHENMFWYRQDPGLGLRLIYFSYDVKMKEKGDIPEGYSVSREKKERFSLILESASTNQTSMYLCASSLRQGRFEQFFGPGTRLTVL.

The V and J genes are TRBV7-2 and TRBJ2-1; D call uncertain. Germline values: CDR1 SGHTA, CDR2 FQGNSA. Trimming took off 1 base at V and 7 bases at J, with 14 bases between the two ends. The CDR3 has 15 amino acids. CDR3 DNA sequence: TGTGCCAGCAGCTTAGGGATAGCTAGTGGAAATGAGCAGTTCTTC. Translating it yields CASSLGIASGNEQFF.

This clonotype was recorded many times. This chain joins TRBV30 and TRBJ2-5; D perhaps matches TRBD1 (5 bases). CDR1 and CDR2 from the germline V gene are GTSNPN and SVGIG (reference sequence). This CDR3 comprises 13 residues. Trimming cost V 2 bases and J 5 bases, with 12 bases left between them. CDR3 in amino acids: CAWSPPRQETQYF. The CDR3 DNA is TGTGCCTGGAGTCCCCCTCGACAGGAGACCCAGTACTTC.

Ten or more counts support this clonotype. The chain employs TRBV2 and TRBJ2-7; D is uncertain. The CDR3 extends over 13 amino acids. Germline-derived CDR1 and CDR2 are SNHLY and FYNNEI. V was pared by 1 base and J by 3 bases, with 7 bases between. The CDR3 sequence is CASSEVVVYEQYF. CDR3 sequence (DNA): TGTGCCAGCAGTGAAGTTGTAGTCTACGAGCAGTACTTC.

Ten or more counts support this clonotype. The V call is TRBV28, the J call TRBJ2-2; 12 bases align to TRBD2. V was pared by 4 bases and J by 7 bases, with 4 bases of the junction left unmatched. Germline CDR1 is MDHEN and CDR2 is SYDVKM. CDR3 length: 15 amino acids. The CDR3 nucleotides read TGTGCCAGCAGTTCCGGACTAGCGGGGCACGGGGAGCTGTTTTTT. It yields the protein CASSSGLAGHGELFF.